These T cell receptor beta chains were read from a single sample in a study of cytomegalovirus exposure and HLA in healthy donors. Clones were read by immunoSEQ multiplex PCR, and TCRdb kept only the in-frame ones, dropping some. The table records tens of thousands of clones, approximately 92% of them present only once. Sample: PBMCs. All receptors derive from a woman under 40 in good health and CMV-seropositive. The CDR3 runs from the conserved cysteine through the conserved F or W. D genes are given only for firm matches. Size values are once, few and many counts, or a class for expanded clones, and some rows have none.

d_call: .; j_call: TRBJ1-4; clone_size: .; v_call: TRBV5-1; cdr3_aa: CASSLTGLTNEKLFF; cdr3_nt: TGCGCCAGCAGCTTAACAGGGTTAACTAATGAAAAACTGTTTTTT
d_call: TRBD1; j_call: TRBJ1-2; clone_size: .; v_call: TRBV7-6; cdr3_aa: CASSLRTGNYTF; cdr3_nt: TGTGCCAGCAGTCTAAGGACAGGGAACTACACCTTC
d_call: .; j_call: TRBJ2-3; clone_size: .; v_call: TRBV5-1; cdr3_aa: CASSLEGGTDTQYF; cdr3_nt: TGCGCCAGCAGCTTGGAGGGGGGCACAGATACGCAGTATTTT
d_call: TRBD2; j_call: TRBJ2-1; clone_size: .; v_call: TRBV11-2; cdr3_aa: CASSSLAGGTNEQFF; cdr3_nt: TGTGCCAGCAGCTCCTTAGCGGGAGGGACCAATGAGCAGTTCTTC
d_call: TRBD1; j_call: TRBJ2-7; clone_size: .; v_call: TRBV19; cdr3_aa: CASTHSSDRGLKEQYF; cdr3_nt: TGTGCCAGTACCCACTCTTCAGACAGGGGGCTGAAAGAGCAGTACTTC
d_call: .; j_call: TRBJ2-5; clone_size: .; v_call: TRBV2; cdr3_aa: CASSDAVRWETQYF; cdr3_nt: TGTGCCAGCAGTGATGCGGTCAGATGGGAGACCCAGTACTTC
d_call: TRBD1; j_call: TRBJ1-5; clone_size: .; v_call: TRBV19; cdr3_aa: CASKKGQGLFGNQPQHF; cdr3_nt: TGTGCCAGTAAAAAAGGACAGGGCCTTTTTGGCAATCAGCCCCAGCATTTT
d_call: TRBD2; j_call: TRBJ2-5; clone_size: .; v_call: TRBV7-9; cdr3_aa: CASSPGTSGGETQYF; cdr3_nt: TGTGCCAGCAGCCCTGGGACTAGCGGAGGAGAGACCCAGTACTTC
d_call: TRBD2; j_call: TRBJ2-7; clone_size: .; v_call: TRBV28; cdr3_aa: CASSLGTSGTYYEQYF; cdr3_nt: TGTGCCAGCAGTTTAGGGACTAGCGGGACCTACTACGAGCAGTACTTC
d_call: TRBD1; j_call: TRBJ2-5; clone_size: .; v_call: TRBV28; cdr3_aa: CASSSPFGTGEETQYF; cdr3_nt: TGTGCCAGCAGTTCACCTTTTGGGACAGGGGAAGAGACCCAGTACTTC
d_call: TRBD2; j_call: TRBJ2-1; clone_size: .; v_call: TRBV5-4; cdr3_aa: CASSPSSGLMNEQFF; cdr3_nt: TGTGCCAGCAGCCCCTCCTCGGGACTAATGAATGAGCAGTTCTTC
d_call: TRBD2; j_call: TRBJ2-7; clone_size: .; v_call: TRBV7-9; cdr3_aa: CAISPWREEVYEQYF; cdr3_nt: TGTGCCATCAGCCCCTGGCGGGAGGAGGTATACGAGCAGTACTTC
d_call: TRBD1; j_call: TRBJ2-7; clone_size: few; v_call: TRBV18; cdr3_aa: CASLGGQGDYEQYF; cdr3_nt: TGTGCCAGCTTAGGGGGACAGGGGGACTACGAGCAGTACTTC
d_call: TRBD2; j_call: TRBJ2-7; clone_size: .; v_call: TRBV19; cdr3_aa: CARDPRRGHLSGSGEQYF; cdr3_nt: TGTGCCAGGGATCCTCGACGTGGGCATCTTAGCGGGAGTGGCGAGCAGTACTTC
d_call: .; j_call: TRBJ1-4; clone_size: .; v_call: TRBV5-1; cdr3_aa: CASSLGSDEKLFF; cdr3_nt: TGCGCCAGCAGTCTTGGTTCGGATGAAAAACTGTTTTTT
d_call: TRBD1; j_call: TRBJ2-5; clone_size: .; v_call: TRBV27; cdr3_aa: CASSPYPRDSETQYF; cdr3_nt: TGTGCCAGCAGTCCCTACCCCCGGGACAGTGAGACCCAGTACTTC
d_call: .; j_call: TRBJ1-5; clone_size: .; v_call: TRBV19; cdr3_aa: CASSIAAGGRQPQHF; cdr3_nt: TGTGCCAGTAGTATAGCCGCAGGTGGGAGGCAGCCCCAGCATTTT
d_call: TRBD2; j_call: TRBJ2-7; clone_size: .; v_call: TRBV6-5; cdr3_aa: CASSRRAGGLEQYF; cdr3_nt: TGTGCCAGCAGCCGGCGAGCGGGAGGGCTCGAGCAGTACTTC
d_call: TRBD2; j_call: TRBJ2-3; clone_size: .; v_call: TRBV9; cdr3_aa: CASSAGGGALTDTQYF; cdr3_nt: TGTGCCAGCAGCGCTGGGGGGGGAGCCCTCACAGATACGCAGTATTTT
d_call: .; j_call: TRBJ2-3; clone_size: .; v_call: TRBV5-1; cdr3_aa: CASSLEGWKHTDTQYF; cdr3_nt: TGCGCCAGCAGCTTGGAGGGGTGGAAACACACAGATACGCAGTATTTT
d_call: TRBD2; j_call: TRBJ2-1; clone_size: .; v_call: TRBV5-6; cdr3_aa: CASSLRLAGRGNEQFF; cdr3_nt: TGTGCCAGCAGCTTAAGACTAGCGGGACGGGGAAATGAGCAGTTCTTC
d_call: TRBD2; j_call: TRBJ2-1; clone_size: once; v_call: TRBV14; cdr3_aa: CASSPTRTRGFGWADEQFF; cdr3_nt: TGTGCCAGCAGCCCCACCCGGACTAGAGGCTTTGGATGGGCGGATGAGCAGTTCTTC
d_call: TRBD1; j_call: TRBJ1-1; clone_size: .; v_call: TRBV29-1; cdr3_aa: CSVSQGATEAFF; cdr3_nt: TGCAGCGTTTCACAGGGGGCGACTGAAGCTTTCTTT
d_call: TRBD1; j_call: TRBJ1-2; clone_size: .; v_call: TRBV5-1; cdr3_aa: CASSLEGQGTYYGYTF; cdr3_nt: TGCGCCAGCAGCTTGGAGGGACAGGGGACTTACTATGGCTACACCTTC
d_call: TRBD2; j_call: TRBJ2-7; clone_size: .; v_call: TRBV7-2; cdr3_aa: CASSRIGSGYEQYF; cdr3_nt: TGTGCCAGCAGCCGCATTGGTAGCGGGTACGAGCAGTACTTC
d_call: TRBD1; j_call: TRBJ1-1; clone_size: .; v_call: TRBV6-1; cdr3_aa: CASSVRTGVTEAFF; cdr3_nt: TGTGCCAGCAGTGTTCGGACAGGGGTCACTGAAGCTTTCTTT
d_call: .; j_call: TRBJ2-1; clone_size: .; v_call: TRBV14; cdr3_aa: CASSHTPHPTSLNEQFF; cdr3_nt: TGTGCCAGCAGCCACACCCCTCACCCCACTAGTCTCAATGAGCAGTTCTTC
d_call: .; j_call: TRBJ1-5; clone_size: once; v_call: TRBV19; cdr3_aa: CASRTGSNQPQHF; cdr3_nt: TGTGCCAGTAGAACGGGTAGCAATCAGCCCCAGCATTTT
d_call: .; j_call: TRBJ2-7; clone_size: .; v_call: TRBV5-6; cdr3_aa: CASSLGLTYEQYF; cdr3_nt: TGTGCCAGCAGCTTGGGACTCACCTACGAGCAGTACTTC
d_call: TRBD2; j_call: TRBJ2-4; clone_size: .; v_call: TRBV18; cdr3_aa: CASSPGTSGRGDIQYF; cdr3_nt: TGTGCCAGCTCACCCGGGACTAGCGGGAGGGGAGACATTCAGTACTTC
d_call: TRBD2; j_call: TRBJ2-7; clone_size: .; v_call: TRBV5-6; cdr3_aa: CASSPSGMVEQYF; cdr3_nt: TGTGCCAGCAGCCCCAGCGGGATGGTCGAGCAGTACTTC
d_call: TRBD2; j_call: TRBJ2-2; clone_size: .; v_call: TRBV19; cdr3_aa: CASSTLETSGRSGELFF; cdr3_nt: TGTGCCAGTAGTACTCTAGAGACTAGCGGGAGAAGCGGGGAGCTGTTTTTT
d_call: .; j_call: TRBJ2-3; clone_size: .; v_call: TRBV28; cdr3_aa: CASSFYYPASTQYF; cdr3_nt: TGTGCCAGCAGTTTTTACTATCCTGCTAGTACGCAGTATTTT
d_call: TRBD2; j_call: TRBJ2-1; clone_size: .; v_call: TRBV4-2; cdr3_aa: CASSEKRGYNEQFF; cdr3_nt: TGTGCCAGCAGCGAAAAGCGGGGGTACAATGAGCAGTTCTTC
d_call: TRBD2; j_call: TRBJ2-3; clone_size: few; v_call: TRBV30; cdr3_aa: CAWGSGRSTDTQYF; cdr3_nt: TGTGCCTGGGGTAGCGGGAGGAGCACAGATACGCAGTATTTT
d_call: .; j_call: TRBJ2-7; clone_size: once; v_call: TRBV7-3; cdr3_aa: CASSLIAGSSYEQYF; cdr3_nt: TGTGCCAGCAGCTTAATTGCGGGGAGCTCCTACGAGCAGTACTTC
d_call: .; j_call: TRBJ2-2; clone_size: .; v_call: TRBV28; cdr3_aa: CASSGGSTGTGELFF; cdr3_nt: TGTGCCAGCTCGGGGGGCAGTACGGGGACCGGGGAGCTGTTTTTT
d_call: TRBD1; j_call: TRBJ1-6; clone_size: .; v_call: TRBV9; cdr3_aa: CASSPTGQGNSPLHF; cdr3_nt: TGTGCCAGCAGCCCTACCGGACAGGGCAATTCACCCCTCCACTTT
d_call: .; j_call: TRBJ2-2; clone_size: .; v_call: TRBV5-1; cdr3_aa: CASSSEGLGNTGELFF; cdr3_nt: TGCGCCAGCAGCTCAGAGGGACTGGGCAACACCGGGGAGCTGTTTTTT
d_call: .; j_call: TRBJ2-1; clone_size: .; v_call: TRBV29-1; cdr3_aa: CSVEGREKGEQFF; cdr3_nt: TGCAGCGTTGAAGGCCGGGAGAAAGGTGAGCAGTTCTTC
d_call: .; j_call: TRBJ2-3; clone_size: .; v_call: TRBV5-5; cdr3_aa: CASSFGTSDQTDTQYF; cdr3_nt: TGTGCCAGCAGCTTTGGGACTTCCGACCAAACAGATACGCAGTATTTT
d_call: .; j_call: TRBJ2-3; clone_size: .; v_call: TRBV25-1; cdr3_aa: CASNGAGRLDTQYF; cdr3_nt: TGTGCCAGCAACGGCGCGGGACGGCTAGATACGCAGTATTTT
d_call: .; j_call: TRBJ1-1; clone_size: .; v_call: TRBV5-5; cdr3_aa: CASSLVQRGTEAFF; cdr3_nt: TGTGCCAGCAGCTTGGTGCAAAGAGGCACTGAAGCTTTCTTT
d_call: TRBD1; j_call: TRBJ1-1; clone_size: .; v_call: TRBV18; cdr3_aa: CASSPRGRAAGNTEAFF; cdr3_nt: TGTGCCAGCTCACCCAGGGGGCGGGCCGCCGGGAACACTGAAGCTTTCTTT
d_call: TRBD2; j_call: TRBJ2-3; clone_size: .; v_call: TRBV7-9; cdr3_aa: CASSSGLAGVADTQYF; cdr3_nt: TGTGCCAGCAGCTCGGGACTAGCGGGAGTAGCAGATACGCAGTATTTT
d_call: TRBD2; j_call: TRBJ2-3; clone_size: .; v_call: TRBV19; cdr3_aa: CASSGLAATDTQYF; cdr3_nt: TGTGCCAGTAGTGGGCTAGCGGCCACAGATACGCAGTATTTT
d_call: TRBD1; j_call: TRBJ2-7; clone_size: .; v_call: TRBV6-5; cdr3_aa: CASRPGQAYEQYF; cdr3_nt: TGTGCCAGCAGACCGGGACAGGCCTACGAGCAGTACTTC
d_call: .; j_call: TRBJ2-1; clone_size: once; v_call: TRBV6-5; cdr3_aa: CASSYQDLQFF; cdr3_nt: TGTGCCAGCAGTTACCAGGACTTACAGTTCTTC
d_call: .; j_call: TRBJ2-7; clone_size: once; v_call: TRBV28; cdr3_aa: CASQTGIYEQYF; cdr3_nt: TGTGCCAGTCAAACAGGGATATACGAGCAGTACTTC
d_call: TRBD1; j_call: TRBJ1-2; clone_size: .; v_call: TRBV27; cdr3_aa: CASSLQGAVGYTF; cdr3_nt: TGTGCCAGCAGTCTTCAGGGGGCCGTAGGCTACACCTTC
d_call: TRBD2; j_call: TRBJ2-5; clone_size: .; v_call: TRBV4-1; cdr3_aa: CASSLGVGRHGGDQYF; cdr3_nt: TGCGCCAGCAGCCTTGGGGTGGGTCGACACGGGGGGGACCAGTACTTC
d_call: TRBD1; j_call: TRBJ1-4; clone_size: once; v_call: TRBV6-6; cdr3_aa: CASSPRGQVNEKLFF; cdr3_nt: TGTGCCAGCAGTCCCAGGGGACAGGTTAATGAAAAACTGTTTTTT
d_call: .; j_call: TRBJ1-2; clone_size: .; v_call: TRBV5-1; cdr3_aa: CASSLGQEIYGYTF; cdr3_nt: TGCGCCAGCAGCTTGGGACAGGAGATCTATGGCTACACCTTC
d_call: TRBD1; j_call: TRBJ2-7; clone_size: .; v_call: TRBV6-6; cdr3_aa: CASHGQAYEQYF; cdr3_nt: TGTGCCAGCCACGGACAGGCCTACGAGCAGTACTTC
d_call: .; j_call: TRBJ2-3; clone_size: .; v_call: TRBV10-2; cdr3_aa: CASKVGARIVGTDAQYF; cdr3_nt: TGCGCCAGCAAGGTGGGGGCGAGGATAGTTGGAACAGATGCGCAGTATTTT
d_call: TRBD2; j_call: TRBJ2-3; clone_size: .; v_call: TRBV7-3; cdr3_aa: CASSLSTSEDTQYF; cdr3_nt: TGTGCCAGCAGCTTATCAACTAGCGAGGATACGCAGTATTTT
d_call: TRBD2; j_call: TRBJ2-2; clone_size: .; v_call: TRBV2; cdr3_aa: CASSILAGAGELFF; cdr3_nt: TGTGCCAGCAGCATCCTAGCGGGCGCCGGGGAGCTGTTTTTT
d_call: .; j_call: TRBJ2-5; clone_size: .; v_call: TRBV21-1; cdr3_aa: CASSNQGLARETQYF; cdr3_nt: TGTGCCAGCAGCAACCAAGGACTAGCCCGTGAGACCCAGTACTTC
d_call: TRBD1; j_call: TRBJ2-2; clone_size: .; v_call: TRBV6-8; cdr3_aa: CASSYSKTGCDTGELFF; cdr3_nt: TGTGCCAGCAGTTACTCTAAGACAGGGTGTGACACCGGGGAGCTGTTTTTT
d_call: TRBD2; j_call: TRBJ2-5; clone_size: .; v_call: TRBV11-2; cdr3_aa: CASSPGLAGEETQYF; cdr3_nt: TGTGCCAGCAGCCCCGGGCTAGCGGGAGAAGAGACCCAGTACTTC